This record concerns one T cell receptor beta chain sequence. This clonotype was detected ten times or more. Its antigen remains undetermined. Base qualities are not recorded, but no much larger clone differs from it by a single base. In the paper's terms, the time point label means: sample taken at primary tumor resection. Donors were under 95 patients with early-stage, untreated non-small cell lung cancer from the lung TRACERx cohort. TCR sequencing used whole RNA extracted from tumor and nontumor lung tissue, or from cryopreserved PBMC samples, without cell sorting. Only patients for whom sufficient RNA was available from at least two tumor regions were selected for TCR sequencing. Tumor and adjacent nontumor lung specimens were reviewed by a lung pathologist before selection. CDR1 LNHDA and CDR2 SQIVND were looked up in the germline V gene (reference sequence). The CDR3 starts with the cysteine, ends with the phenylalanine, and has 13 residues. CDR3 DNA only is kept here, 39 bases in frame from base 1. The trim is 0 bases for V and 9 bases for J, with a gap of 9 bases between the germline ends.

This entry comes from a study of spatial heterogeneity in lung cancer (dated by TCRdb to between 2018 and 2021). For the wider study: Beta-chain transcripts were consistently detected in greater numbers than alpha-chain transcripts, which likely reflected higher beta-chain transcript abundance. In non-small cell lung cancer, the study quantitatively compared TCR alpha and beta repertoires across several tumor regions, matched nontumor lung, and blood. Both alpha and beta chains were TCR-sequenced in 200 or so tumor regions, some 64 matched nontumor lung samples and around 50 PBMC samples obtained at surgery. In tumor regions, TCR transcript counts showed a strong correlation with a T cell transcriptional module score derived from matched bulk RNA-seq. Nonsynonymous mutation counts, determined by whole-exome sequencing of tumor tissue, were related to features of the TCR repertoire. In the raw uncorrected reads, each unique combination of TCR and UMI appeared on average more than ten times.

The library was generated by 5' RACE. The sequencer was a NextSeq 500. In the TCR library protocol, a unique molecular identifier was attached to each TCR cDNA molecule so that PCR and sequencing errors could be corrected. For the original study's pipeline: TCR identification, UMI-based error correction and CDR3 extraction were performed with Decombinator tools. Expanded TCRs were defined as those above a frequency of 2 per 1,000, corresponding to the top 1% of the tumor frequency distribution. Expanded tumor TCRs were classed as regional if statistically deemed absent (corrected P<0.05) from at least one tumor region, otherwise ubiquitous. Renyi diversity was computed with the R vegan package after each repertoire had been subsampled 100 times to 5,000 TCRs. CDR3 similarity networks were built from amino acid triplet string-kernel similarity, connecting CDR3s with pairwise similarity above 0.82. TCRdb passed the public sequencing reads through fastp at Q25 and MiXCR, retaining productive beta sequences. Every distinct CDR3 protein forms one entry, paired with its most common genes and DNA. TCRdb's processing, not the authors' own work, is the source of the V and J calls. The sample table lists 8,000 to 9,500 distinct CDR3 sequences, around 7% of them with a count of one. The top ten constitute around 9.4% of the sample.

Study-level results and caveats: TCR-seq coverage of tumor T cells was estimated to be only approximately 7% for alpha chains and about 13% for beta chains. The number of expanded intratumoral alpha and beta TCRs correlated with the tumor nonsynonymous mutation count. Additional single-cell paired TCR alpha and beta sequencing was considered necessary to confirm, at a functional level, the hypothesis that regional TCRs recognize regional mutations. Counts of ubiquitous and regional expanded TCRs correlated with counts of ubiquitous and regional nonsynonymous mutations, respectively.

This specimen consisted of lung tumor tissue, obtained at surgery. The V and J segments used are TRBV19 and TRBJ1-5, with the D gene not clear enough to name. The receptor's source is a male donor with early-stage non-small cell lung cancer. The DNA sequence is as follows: TGTGCCAGTAGTATAGAGGGGAAGGGGCCCCAGCATTTT. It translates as CASSIEGKGPQHF.